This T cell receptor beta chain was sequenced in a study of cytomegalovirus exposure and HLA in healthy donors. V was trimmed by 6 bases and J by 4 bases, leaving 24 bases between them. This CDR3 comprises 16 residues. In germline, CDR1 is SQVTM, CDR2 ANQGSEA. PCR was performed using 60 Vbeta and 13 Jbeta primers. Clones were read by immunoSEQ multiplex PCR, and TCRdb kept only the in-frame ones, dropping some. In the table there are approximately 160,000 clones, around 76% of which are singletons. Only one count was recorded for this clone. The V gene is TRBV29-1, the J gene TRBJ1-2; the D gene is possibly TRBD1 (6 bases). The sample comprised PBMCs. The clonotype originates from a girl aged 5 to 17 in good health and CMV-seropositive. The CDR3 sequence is CSVETRDTRGGYGYTF. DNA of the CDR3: TGCAGCGTCGAAACTCGGGACACCCGGGGCGGCTATGGCTACACCTTC.